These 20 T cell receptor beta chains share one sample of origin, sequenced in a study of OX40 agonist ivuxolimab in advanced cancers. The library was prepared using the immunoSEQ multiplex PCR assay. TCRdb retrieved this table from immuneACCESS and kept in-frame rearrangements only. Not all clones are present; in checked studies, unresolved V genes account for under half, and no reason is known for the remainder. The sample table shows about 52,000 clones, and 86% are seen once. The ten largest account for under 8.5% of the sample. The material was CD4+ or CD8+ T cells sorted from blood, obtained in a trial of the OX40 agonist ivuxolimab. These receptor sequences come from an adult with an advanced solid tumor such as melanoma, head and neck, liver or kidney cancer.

The CDR3 loop reads CASSFNGPRAGDSDTQYF. In DNA form, the CDR3 reads TGTGCCAGCAGCTTTAATGGTCCCCGCGCAGGGGATTCGGATACGCAGTATTTT. The V call is TRBV5-8, the J call TRBJ2-3, with D tentatively TRBD1 (6 bases). Germline CDR1 and CDR2: SGHTS and YDEGEE. CDR3 size: 18 residues. V was pared by 2 bases and J by 6 bases, with 25 bases between.

The CDR3 DNA is TGTGCCTCCATAGGACAGGGGGAAAATAGCAATCAGCCCCAGCATTTT. This encodes CASIGQGENSNQPQHF. J is TRBJ1-5 and V is TRBV30; 10 bases are a match to TRBD1. This CDR3 contains 16 residues. Unmatched junction bases numbered 9, after V lost 7 bases and J lost 0 bases. Germline CDR1 reads GTSNPN; CDR2 reads SVGIG (reference sequence). Drawing the rest from reference TRBV30 and TRBJ1-5, the complete variable domain is SQTIHQWPATLVQPVGSPLSLECTVEGTSNPNLYWYRQAAGRGLQLLFYSVGIGQISSEVPQNLSASRPQDRQFILSSKKLLLSDSGFYLCASIGQGENSNQPQHFGDGTRLSIL.

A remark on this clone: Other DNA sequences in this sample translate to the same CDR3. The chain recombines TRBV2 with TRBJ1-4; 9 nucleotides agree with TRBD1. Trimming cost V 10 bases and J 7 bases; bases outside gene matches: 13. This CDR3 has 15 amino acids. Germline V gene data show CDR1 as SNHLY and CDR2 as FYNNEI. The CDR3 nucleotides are TGTGCCACTAGACGAGAGGGACAGGGCGCTGAAAAACTGTTTTTT. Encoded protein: CATRREGQGAEKLFF. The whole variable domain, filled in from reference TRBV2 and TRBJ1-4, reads EPEVTQTPSHQVTQMGQEVILRCVPISNHLYFYWYRQILGQKVEFLVSFYNNEISEKSEIFDDQFSVERPDGSNFTLKIRSTKLEDSAMYFCATRREGQGAEKLFFGSGTQLSVL.

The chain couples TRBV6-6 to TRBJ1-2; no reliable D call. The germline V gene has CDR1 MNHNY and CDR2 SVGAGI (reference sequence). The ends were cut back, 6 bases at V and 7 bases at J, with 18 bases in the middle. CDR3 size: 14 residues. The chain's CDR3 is CASSPWTGGGGYTF. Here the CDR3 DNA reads TGTGCCAGCAGCCCGTGGACGGGAGGAGGTGGCTACACCTTC.

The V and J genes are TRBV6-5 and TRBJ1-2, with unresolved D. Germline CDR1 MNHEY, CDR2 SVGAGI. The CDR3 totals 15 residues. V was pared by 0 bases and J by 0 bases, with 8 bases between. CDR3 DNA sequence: TGTGCCAGCAGTTACTCAGCAATTGCTAACTATGGCTACACCTTC. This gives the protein CASSYSAIANYGYTF.

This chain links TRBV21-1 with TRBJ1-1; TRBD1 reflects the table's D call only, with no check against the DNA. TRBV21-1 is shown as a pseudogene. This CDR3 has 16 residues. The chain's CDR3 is CASSNSGTGGKGEAFF. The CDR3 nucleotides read TGTGCCAGCAGCAATTCCGGGACAGGGGGGAAGGGTGAAGCTTTCTTT.

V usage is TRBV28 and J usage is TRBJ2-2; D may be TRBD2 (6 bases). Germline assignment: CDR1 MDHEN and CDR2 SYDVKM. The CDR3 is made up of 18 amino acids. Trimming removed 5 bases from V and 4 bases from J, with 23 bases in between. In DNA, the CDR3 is TGTGCCAGCAGTAATTCAATATCAAGAACCGGGGGCACCGGGGAGCTGTTTTTT. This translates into CASSNSISRTGGTGELFF.

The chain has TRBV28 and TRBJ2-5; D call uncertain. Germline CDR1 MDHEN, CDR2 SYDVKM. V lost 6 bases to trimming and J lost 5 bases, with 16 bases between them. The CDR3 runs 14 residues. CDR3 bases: TGTGCCAGCAGCCCATTTTTTCGGCGGGAGACCCAGTACTTC. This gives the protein CASSPFFRRETQYF.

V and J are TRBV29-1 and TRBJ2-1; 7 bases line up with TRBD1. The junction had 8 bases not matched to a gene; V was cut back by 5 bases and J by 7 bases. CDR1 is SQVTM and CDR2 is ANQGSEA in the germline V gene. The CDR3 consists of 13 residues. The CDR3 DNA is TGCAGCGTTTTGAACAGGGGAAGGAATGAGCAGTTCTTC. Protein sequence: CSVLNRGRNEQFF.

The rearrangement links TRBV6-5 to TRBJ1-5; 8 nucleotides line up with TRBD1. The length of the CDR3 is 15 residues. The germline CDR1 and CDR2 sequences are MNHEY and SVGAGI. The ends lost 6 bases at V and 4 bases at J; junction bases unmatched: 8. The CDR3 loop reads CASSWTGSGNQPQHF. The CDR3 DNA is TGTGCCAGCAGCTGGACAGGGAGTGGTAATCAGCCCCAGCATTTT.

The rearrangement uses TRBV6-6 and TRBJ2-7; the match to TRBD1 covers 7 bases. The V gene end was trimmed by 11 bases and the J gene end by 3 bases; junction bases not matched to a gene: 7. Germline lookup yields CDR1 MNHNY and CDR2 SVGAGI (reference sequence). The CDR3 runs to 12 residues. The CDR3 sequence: CAVKQGFYEQYF. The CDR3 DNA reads TGTGCCGTTAAACAGGGGTTCTACGAGCAGTACTTC.

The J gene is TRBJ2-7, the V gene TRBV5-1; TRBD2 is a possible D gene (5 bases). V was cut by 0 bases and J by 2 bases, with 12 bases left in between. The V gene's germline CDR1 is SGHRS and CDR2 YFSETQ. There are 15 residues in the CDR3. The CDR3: CASSLAVGETYEQYF. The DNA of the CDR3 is TGCGCCAGCAGCTTGGCCGTCGGGGAGACCTACGAGCAGTACTTC.

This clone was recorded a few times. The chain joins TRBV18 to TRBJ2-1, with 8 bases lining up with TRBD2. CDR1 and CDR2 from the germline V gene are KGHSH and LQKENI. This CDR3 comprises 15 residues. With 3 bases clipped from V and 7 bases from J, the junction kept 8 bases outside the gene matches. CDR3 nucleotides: TGTGCCAGCTCACCCCAAGGACTAGCAGGGAATGAGCAGTTCTTC. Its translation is CASSPQGLAGNEQFF.

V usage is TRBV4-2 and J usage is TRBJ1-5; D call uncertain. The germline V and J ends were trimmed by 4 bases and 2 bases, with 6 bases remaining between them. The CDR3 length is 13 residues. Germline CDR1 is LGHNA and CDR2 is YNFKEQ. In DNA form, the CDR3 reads TGTGCCAGCAGCCCTCGGGGCAATCAGCCCCAGCATTTT. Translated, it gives CASSPRGNQPQHF.

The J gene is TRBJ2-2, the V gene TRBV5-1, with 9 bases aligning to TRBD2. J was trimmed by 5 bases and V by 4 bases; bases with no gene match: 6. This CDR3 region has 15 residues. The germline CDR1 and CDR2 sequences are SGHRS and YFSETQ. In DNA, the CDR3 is TGCGCCAGCAGCCGGGGACTAGCTCTGACCGGGGAGCTGTTTTTT. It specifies CASSRGLALTGELFF.

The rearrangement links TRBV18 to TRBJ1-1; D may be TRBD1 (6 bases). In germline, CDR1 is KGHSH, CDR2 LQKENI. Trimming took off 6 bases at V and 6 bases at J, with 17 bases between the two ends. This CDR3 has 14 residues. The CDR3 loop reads CASSPTGGQAEAFF. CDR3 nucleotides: TGTGCCAGCTCGCCGACAGGAGGCCAGGCTGAAGCTTTCTTT.

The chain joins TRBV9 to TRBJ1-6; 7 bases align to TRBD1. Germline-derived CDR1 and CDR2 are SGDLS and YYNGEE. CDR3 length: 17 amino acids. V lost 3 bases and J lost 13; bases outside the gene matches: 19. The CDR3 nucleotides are TGTGCCAGCAGCGGGGGAGGGGACAGTCTCTCCGGAAGGCCCCTCCACTTT. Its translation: CASSGGGDSLSGRPLHF.

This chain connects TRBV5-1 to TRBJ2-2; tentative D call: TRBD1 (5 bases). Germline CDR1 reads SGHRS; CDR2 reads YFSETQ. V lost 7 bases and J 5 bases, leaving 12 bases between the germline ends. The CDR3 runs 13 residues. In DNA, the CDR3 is TGCGCCAGCTCCAGGGATGATACCGGGGAGCTGTTTTTT. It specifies CASSRDDTGELFF.

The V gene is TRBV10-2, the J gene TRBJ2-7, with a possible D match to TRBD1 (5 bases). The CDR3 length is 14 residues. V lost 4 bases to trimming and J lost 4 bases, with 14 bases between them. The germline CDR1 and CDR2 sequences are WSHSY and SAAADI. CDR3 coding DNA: TGCGCCAGCAGTGGTGGAGCAGGGCCATACGAGCAGTACTTC. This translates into CASSGGAGPYEQYF.

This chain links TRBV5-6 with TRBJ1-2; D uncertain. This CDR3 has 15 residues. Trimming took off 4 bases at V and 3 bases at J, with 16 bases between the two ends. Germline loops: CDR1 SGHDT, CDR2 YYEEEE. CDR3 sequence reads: CASSRALQPDYGYTF. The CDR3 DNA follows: TGTGCCAGCAGCCGGGCCCTCCAACCGGACTATGGCTACACCTTC.